This T cell receptor beta chain was retrieved from a study of cytomegalovirus exposure and HLA in healthy donors (dated by TCRdb to about 2017). For the wider study: According to a later analysis, one platform produced both the approximately 110 validation repertoires and the approximately 660 repertoires of the first cohort. The aim of the study was to test whether cataloging public T cell receptors could identify signatures of past pathogen exposure. A separate validation cohort of 100 to 150 different subjects was used in addition to the roughly 670-subject first cohort. To predict cytomegalovirus infection status, the study combined high-throughput TCR immunosequencing, statistical association of individual TCRs with disease status, and machine learning. Results and caveats for the whole study, not just this receptor: A later analysis lacked HLA typing for the validation cohort, so it scored co-occurrence in that cohort across all 110 or so repertoires. Subsequent analysis determined that TCRs grouped into clusters in the first cohort also showed a tendency toward co-occurrence across the 90 to 150 validation repertoires, and 85% to 95% of cluster scores exceeded 0. In vitro tests confirmed that three of the cytomegalovirus-associated TCR beta chains recognize cytomegalovirus antigens. A total of about 150 TCR beta chains were listed by the study as associated with cytomegalovirus. Cytomegalovirus status was reported to be diagnosed by the classifier with high specificity and sensitivity in both the original and validation cohorts. Across donors, most TCR sequences were observed very rarely, whereas some public TCRs were present in many individuals. The authors suggested that the approach could potentially be generalized to other disease states and immunological phenotypes.

The CDR3 holds 13 amino acids from the cysteine to the phenylalanine. Only the CDR3 region is kept as DNA, spanning 39 bases read in frame from base 1. Trimming takes 2 bases from V and 5 bases from J, and the germline ends sit 7 bases apart. CDR1 and CDR2 were assigned from the germline V gene as SGDLS and YYNGEE. Separate from the roughly 650-subject first cohort, the validation cohort of about 130 subjects was the group to which the donors belonged. Libraries were prepared through the immunoSEQ multiplex PCR assay. The paper's processing steps were these. A statistical classification framework was built to diagnose cytomegalovirus status from the catalog of TCR beta chain sequences. Sourced from immuneACCESS, this table was stored by TCRdb with only in-frame sequences that have V and J called. A share of the clones is absent; for the studies checked, an unresolved V gene accounts for under half, and the remainder has no known explanation. From that table come the V and J calls and clone size; the DNA was used to work out D and trimming. The sample has approximately 76,000 clones on record, less than 95% of them singletons. The ten largest clones add up to approximately 3.5% of the sample.

Of note for this clone: Its antigen remains undetermined. Base qualities are not at hand, and no much larger clone is one base apart.

Sequencing was done on a sample of PBMCs. The sequence derives from a woman aged 18 to 35 in good health and CMV-seropositive. The receptor chain draws on TRBV9 and TRBJ2-2; the D gene is not confidently resolved. For the CDR3, the sequence is CASSVTETGELFF. The sequenced DNA: TGTGCCAGCAGCGTTACAGAAACCGGGGAGCTGTTTTTT. This CDR3, with the reference TRBV9 and TRBJ2-2 proteins standing in past its ends, gives the full variable domain DSGVTQTPKHLITATGQRVTLRCSPRSGDLSVYWYQQSLDQGLQFLIQYYNGEERAKGNILERFSAQQFPDLHSELNLSSLELGDSALYFCASSVTETGELFFGEGSRLTVL.